This record concerns one T cell receptor (beta chain) sequence. Its antigen is unknown. The V end was cut by 5 bases, the J end by 3 bases, with 18 bases between. This CDR3 is built from 15 residues. Germline V gene data show CDR1 as GTSNPN and CDR2 as SVGIG (reference sequence). The primer mix had 60 Vbeta and 13 Jbeta primers. Using immunoSEQ multiplex PCR, the repertoire was profiled, and TCRdb retains in-frame clones only, with some absent. The sample contains 80,000 to 95,000 clones, roughly 86% of which appear only once. This record belongs to a study of cytomegalovirus exposure and HLA in healthy donors. Study observations and caveats: Diagnosis of cytomegalovirus status made by the classifier reportedly showed high specificity and sensitivity. In all likelihood, a cluster of highly shared sequence variants was a sequencing artifact. The authors reported that TCR beta sequences could predict HLA-A and HLA-B alleles. These predictions were accurate for most subjects in the first cohort.

What was sequenced was PBMCs. The origin of this receptor is a man aged 30 to 45 in good health and CMV-seropositive. The chain recombines TRBV30 with TRBJ2-3, with D possibly TRBD1 on 6 matching bases. The CDR3 sequence is CAWDQQGIGTDTQYF. The CDR3 coding sequence is TGTGCCTGGGACCAGCAGGGGATAGGGACAGATACGCAGTATTTT. Full variable domain (remainder filled in from reference TRBV30 and TRBJ2-3): SQTIHQWPATLVQPVGSPLSLECTVEGTSNPNLYWYRQAAGRGLQLLFYSVGIGQISSEVPQNLSASRPQDRQFILSSKKLLLSDSGFYLCAWDQQGIGTDTQYFGPGTRLTVL.